The 14 T cell receptor beta chains below were found in one sample sequenced in a study of beta chain features in type 1 diabetes. The isolated RNA, all of it, was reverse transcribed, so expressed TCRB transcripts were what got sequenced. The assay was immunoSEQ multiplex PCR, and TCRdb's table has in-frame clones only and misses some. This sample carries 250,000 to 350,000 clones, approximately 14% of them seen once, and the ten largest clones take 6.7%. What was sequenced was central memory CD4+ T cells from blood. The receptors originated from a man between 25 and 39 years old in good health.

This chain connects TRBV5-4 to TRBJ1-5, with 12 bases identical to TRBD1. The germline CDR1 and CDR2 sequences are SGHNT and YYREEE (reference sequence). V was clipped by 1 base and J by 0 bases; unmatched bases: 8. The CDR3 spans 19 residues. The CDR3: CASSLLGTGGRFSNQPQHF. In nucleotides, the CDR3 is TGTGCCAGCAGCTTGCTGGGGACAGGGGGCCGATTTAGCAATCAGCCCCAGCATTTT.

This sequence joins TRBV21-1 and TRBJ2-7. TRBV21-1 is described as a pseudogene. CDR3 length: 13 residues. The CDR3 nucleotides are TGTGCCAGCAGCAAATTGCAAACCTACGAGCAGTACGTC. Its protein product is CASSKLQTYEQYV.

This clone occurred once. Given a much more abundant clone one base away, this may be a read error. The genes are TRBV5-1 and TRBJ2-2; no clear D. V was pared by 0 bases and J by 1 base, with 4 bases between. Germline CDR1 reads SGHRS; CDR2 reads YFSETQ. This CDR3 has 14 residues. CDR3 bases: TGCGCCAGCAGCTTGGCAGGGAACACCGGGGAGCTGTTTTTT. This encodes CASSLAGNTGELFF.

The chain employs TRBV6-1 and TRBJ2-1, with D possibly being TRBD1 (6 bases). Looked up from germline, CDR1 is MNHNS and CDR2 is SASEGT. Trimming stripped 5 bases from V and 5 bases from J, with 16 bases between. The CDR3 is made up of 15 amino acids. This CDR3 is CASSPEQGNNNEQFF. The CDR3 DNA reads TGTGCCAGCAGTCCAGAACAGGGAAACAACAATGAGCAGTTCTTC.

This clone was seen more than once but under ten times. V and J are TRBV6-1 and TRBJ1-5; unclear D gene. CDR3 size: 13 residues. Germline V gene data show CDR1 as MNHNS and CDR2 as SASEGT. Trimming removed 1 base at V and 4 bases at J, with 5 bases between. The CDR3 spells CASSEVYNQPQHF. Here the CDR3 DNA reads TGTGCCAGCAGTGAAGTGTATAATCAGCCCCAGCATTTT.

This clone was seen at least ten times. V usage is TRBV11-3 and J usage is TRBJ2-2; possible D gene TRBD1, 5 bases. Trimming took off 0 bases at V and 7 bases at J, with 12 bases between the two ends. The CDR3 is made up of 15 amino acids. From germline, CDR1 is SGHNT and CDR2 YENEEA. The CDR3 DNA is TGTGCCAGCAGCTTAGATTTTCAGGGCGACGGGGAGCTGTTTTTT. It yields the protein CASSLDFQGDGELFF.

This clone was detected only a few times. The chain combines TRBV7-9 with TRBJ1-2; TRBD1 might be the D (5 bases). V shed 7 bases and J shed 3 bases, with 15 bases lying between them. There are 14 residues in the CDR3. In germline, CDR1 is SEHNR, CDR2 FQNEAQ (reference sequence). CDR3: CASTSDGGDYGYTF. The CDR3 nucleotides are TGTGCCAGCACCTCGGATGGGGGAGACTATGGCTACACCTTC. The variable domain in full, with the rest retrieved from reference TRBV7-9 and TRBJ1-2, is DTGVSQNPRHKITKRGQNVTFRCDPISEHNRLYWYRQTLGQGPEFLTYFQNEAQLEKSRLLSDRFSAERPKGSFSTLEIQRTEQGDSAMYLCASTSDGGDYGYTFGSGTRLTVV.

The rearrangement uses TRBV7-2 and TRBJ1-5; weak D call: TRBD1 (5 bases). Germline V gene lookup returns CDR1 SGHTA and CDR2 FQGNSA. V lost 3 bases to trimming and J lost 2 bases, with 11 bases between them. The length of the CDR3 is 15 residues. CDR3 sequence (DNA): TGTGCCAGCAGCTTCCAGGGAATCGGCAATCAGCCCCAGCATTTT. Protein sequence: CASSFQGIGNQPQHF.

V usage is TRBV27 and J usage is TRBJ2-3; D gene uncertain. The CDR3 runs 14 residues. V dropped 8 bases and J dropped 4 bases, with 16 bases sitting between them. Germline assignment: CDR1 MNHEY and CDR2 SMNVEV (reference sequence). CDR3 in DNA: TGTGCCAGCCAGCGATGGGGTCTCGCAGATACGCAGTATTTT. It is translated as CASQRWGLADTQYF.

The table lists this clone with a few counts. The chain links TRBV27 to TRBJ1-1, with D possibly being TRBD1 (5 bases). The CDR3 spans 14 residues. Germline V gene data show CDR1 as MNHEY and CDR2 as SMNVEV (reference sequence). V gave up 2 bases and J gave up 4 bases, with 11 bases separating them. The CDR3 loop reads CASSLKAGLTEAFF. The CDR3 DNA is TGTGCCAGCAGTTTAAAGGCAGGGCTCACTGAAGCTTTCTTT.

The table lists this clone with a few counts. The CDR3 spells CASSQEWSRQELFF. CDR3 DNA sequence: TGCGCCAGCAGCCAAGAGTGGTCGAGACAGGAACTGTTTTTT. The gene calls are TRBV4-3 and TRBJ1-4, with D perhaps matching TRBD1 (6 bases). CDR1 LGHNA and CDR2 YSLEER come from the germline V gene. The CDR3 is made up of 14 amino acids. Trimming stripped 0 bases from V and 12 bases from J, with 14 bases between.

The sample holds a few counts of this clone. This rearrangement joins TRBV7-3 to TRBJ2-7; possible D gene TRBD1, 6 bases. This CDR3 has 13 amino acids. Trimming left V 4 bases short and J 3 bases short, with 10 bases between. Germline V CDR1 and CDR2: SGHTA, FQGTGA. CDR3 sequence: CASSSDSFYEQYF. DNA for the CDR3: TGTGCCAGCAGCTCGGACAGTTTCTACGAGCAGTACTTC.

This clone was picked up a small number of times. The V call is TRBV6-1, the J call TRBJ1-6; a weak D match, TRBD1 (5 bases). Germline V lookup: CDR1 MNHNS, CDR2 SASEGT. V was clipped by 5 bases and J by 10 bases, with 9 bases between them. CDR3 length: 12 amino acids. CDR3 residues: CASSPGWSPLHF. The CDR3 nucleotides read TGTGCCAGCAGTCCAGGGTGGTCACCCCTCCACTTT.

V gene TRBV7-2 combines with J gene TRBJ2-5; perhaps D is TRBD1 or TRBD2 (5 bases each). The CDR3 spans 13 residues. The germline V gene encodes CDR1 SGHTA and CDR2 FQGNSA. V lost 5 bases to trimming and J lost 1 base, with 8 bases between them. CDR3 in DNA: TGTGCCAGCAGCCCCGGGACCCAAGAGACCCAGTACTTC. Translating it yields CASSPGTQETQYF.